These 32 T cell receptor beta chains share one sample of origin, sequenced in a study of blood T cell repertoires in COVID-19. Using immunoSEQ multiplex PCR, the repertoire was profiled, and TCRdb retains in-frame clones only, with some absent. This sample has roughly 90,000 clones, with roughly 87% found just once. Sequencing input: peripheral blood. The receptor set was obtained from a man between 45 and 60 years old with acute or convalescent COVID-19.

This clone was observed a handful of times. The chain is built from TRBV5-1 and TRBJ2-2, with 9 bases identical to TRBD2. In germline, CDR1 is SGHRS, CDR2 YFSETQ. V trimming: 3 bases; J trimming: 0 bases; junction bases outside the gene matches: 9. This CDR3 spans 18 amino acids. CDR3 DNA: TGCGCCAGCAGCTCCCGGACTAGCGCCGACGCGAACACCGGGGAGCTGTTTTTT. It codes for CASSSRTSADANTGELFF.

The V and J genes are TRBV7-2 and TRBJ1-3, with 9 positions matching TRBD1. The ends lost 5 bases at V and 1 base at J; junction bases unmatched: 6. CDR3 length: 16 residues. Germline-derived CDR1 and CDR2 are SGHTA and FQGNSA. The CDR3 DNA is TGTGCCAGCAGCCCAACAGGGGGCTCTTCTGGAAACACCATATATTTT. Its translation is CASSPTGGSSGNTIYF. Full variable domain (missing parts from reference TRBV7-2 and TRBJ1-3): GAGVSQSPSNKVTEKGKDVELRCDPISGHTALYWYRQSLGQGLEFLIYFQGNSAPDKSGLPSDRFSAERTGGSVSTLTIQRTQQEDSAVYLCASSPTGGSSGNTIYFGEGSWLTVV.

The chain joins TRBV7-3 to TRBJ2-3; D may be TRBD1 (5 bases). The V gene lost 3 bases and the J gene lost 6 bases, with 10 bases spanning the gap. The germline CDR1 and CDR2 sequences are SGHTA and FQGTGA. There are 13 residues in the CDR3. The DNA for the CDR3 is TGTGCCAGCAGCTTGGGGCCTGAGGATACGCAGTATTTT. Its protein product is CASSLGPEDTQYF.

This chain connects TRBV30 to TRBJ1-2, with D tentatively TRBD1 (6 bases). The CDR3 runs 13 residues. Germline CDR1 and CDR2: GTSNPN and SVGIG (reference sequence). With 1 base removed from V and 6 bases from J, the gap between germline ends came to 12 bases. CDR3 sequence: CAWSGGGRDGYTF. CDR3 nucleotide sequence: TGTGCCTGGAGTGGAGGGGGAAGGGATGGCTACACCTTC.

This clone was recorded once. The chain carries TRBV18 and TRBJ1-6, with 10 bases that match TRBD1. J lost 8 bases, V lost 2 bases, and 3 bases had no gene match. CDR3 size: 15 residues. Looked up from germline, CDR1 is KGHSH and CDR2 is LQKENI. This CDR3 is CASSPGTGVDSPLHF. In DNA, the CDR3 is TGTGCCAGCTCACCAGGGACAGGGGTTGATTCACCCCTCCACTTT.

The chain has TRBV28 and TRBJ1-2; 12 positions agree with TRBD1. V shed 3 bases, J shed 7 bases, and the junction held 9 bases outside the gene matches. CDR3 size: 16 residues. The germline V gene encodes CDR1 MDHEN and CDR2 SYDVKM. CDR3 coding DNA: TGTGCCAGCAGTTTGCCTCCGGGACAGGGGGCGCGTGGCTACACCTTC. Translated, it gives CASSLPPGQGARGYTF.

The chain has TRBV25-1 and TRBJ1-1, with unresolved D. Trimming shortened V by 7 bases and J by 1 base, and 16 bases separated the two germline ends. Germline V gives CDR1 MGHDK, CDR2 SYGVNS. CDR3 length equals 15 residues. The CDR3 region is CASKGGSGPNTEAFF. The CDR3 nucleotides are TGTGCCAGCAAAGGTGGGTCGGGTCCGAACACTGAAGCTTTCTTT.

This clone was detected once. This chain links TRBV19 with TRBJ2-2; tentative D call: TRBD1 (6 bases). V shed 1 base and J shed 5 bases, with 14 bases lying between them. The CDR3 spans 16 residues. Per germline, CDR1 LNHDA and CDR2 SQIVND (reference sequence). In DNA, the CDR3 is TGTGCCAGTAGTATAGGAGGGGGAAGGGGGACCGGGGAGCTGTTTTTT. Translating it yields CASSIGGGRGTGELFF.

The chain has TRBV20-1 and TRBJ2-5; no firm D call. Trimming cost V 3 bases and J 5 bases, with 10 bases left between them. The CDR3 extends over 12 amino acids. Germline values: CDR1 DFQATT, CDR2 SNEGSKA (reference sequence). CDR3 sequence reads: CSASSSGETQYF. The CDR3, as DNA: TGCAGTGCTAGTAGTTCCGGGGAGACCCAGTACTTC.

The genes are TRBV10-2 and TRBJ2-1, with D perhaps TRBD2 (5 bases). V was pared by 6 bases and J by 5 bases, with 11 bases between. Per the germline V gene, CDR1 is WSHSY and CDR2 is SAAADI. This CDR3 is 13 amino acids long. This CDR3 reads CASSVTRNNEQFF. In nucleotides, the CDR3 is TGCGCCAGCAGCGTCACTAGGAACAATGAGCAGTTCTTC.

This clone occurred a few times. V gene TRBV3-1 (or the pseudogene TRBV3-2) combines with J gene TRBJ2-5; 12 bases fit TRBD2. The CDR3 has 15 amino acids. Germline CDR1 LGHDT, CDR2 YNNKEL (reference sequence). V lost 4 bases and J lost 5; bases outside the gene matches: 5. CDR3 loop: CASSPRTSGGETQYF. CDR3 nucleotides: TGTGCCAGCAGCCCACGCACTAGCGGGGGGGAGACCCAGTACTTC.

CDR3 nucleotides: TGCGCCAGCTCCGTCGGGGGACAGGGAGAGACCCAGTACTTC. Translated: CASSVGGQGETQYF. V is TRBV5-1 and J is TRBJ2-5; 9 bases are shared with TRBD1. Germline trimming cut 7 bases from V and 4 bases from J; bases unmatched to any gene: 8. From germline, CDR1 is SGHRS and CDR2 YFSETQ. This CDR3 has 14 amino acids.

The chain links TRBV11-2 to TRBJ1-4, with 10 bases lining up with TRBD1. The CDR3 covers 19 residues. The V and J ends lost 4 bases and 8 bases, in that order; junction bases with no gene match: 19. Looked up from germline, CDR1 is SGHAT and CDR2 is FQNNGV. The chain's CDR3 is CASSSKALIRTGGREKLFF. DNA of the CDR3: TGTGCCAGCAGCTCCAAGGCCTTGATTAGGACAGGGGGGAGAGAAAAACTGTTTTTT.

The chain employs TRBV4-3 and TRBJ1-4, with D unresolved. CDR1 and CDR2 (germline): LGHNA, YSLEER. V was shortened by 0 bases and J by 6 bases, with 17 bases between the two germline ends. This CDR3 has 17 residues. For the CDR3, the DNA is TGCGCCAGCAGCCAAGATGGAATAGGTGCCGGGGATGAAAAACTGTTTTTT. The encoded protein is CASSQDGIGAGDEKLFF.

The J gene is TRBJ2-4, the V gene TRBV7-9; possible D gene TRBD2, 7 bases. The CDR3 covers 17 residues. With 3 bases removed from V and 2 bases from J, the gap between germline ends came to 17 bases. CDR1 SEHNR and CDR2 FQNEAQ come from the germline V gene (reference sequence). The CDR3, as DNA: TGTGCCAGCAGCTTCGGGGAGGGGGTAGGATCCAAAAACATTCAGTACTTC. This sequence encodes CASSFGEGVGSKNIQYF. Filled out from reference TRBV7-9 and TRBJ2-4, the complete variable domain reads DTGVSQNPRHKITKRGQNVTFRCDPISEHNRLYWYRQTLGQGPEFLTYFQNEAQLEKSRLLSDRFSAERPKGSFSTLEIQRTEQGDSAMYLCASSFGEGVGSKNIQYFGAGTRLSVL.

V gene TRBV19 combines with J gene TRBJ2-1, with 10 bases that match TRBD1. The CDR3 consists of 15 residues. V was pared by 3 bases and J by 2 bases, with 1 base of the junction left unmatched. Looked up from germline, CDR1 is LNHDA and CDR2 is SQIVND (reference sequence). CDR3 DNA sequence: TGTGCCAGTAGTATCGGACAGGGGGCCTACAATGAGCAGTTCTTC. This translates into CASSIGQGAYNEQFF.

CDR3 coding DNA: TGTGCCAGCAGATTTGAGGGGACTAGCGCTAATGAGCAGTTCTTC. Protein product: CASRFEGTSANEQFF. The V gene is TRBV2, the J gene TRBJ2-1, with 10 positions matching TRBD2. The CDR3 is made up of 15 amino acids. Germline V gene lookup returns CDR1 SNHLY and CDR2 FYNNEI. J lost 7 bases, V lost 6 bases, and 9 bases had no gene match.

This sequence joins TRBV13 and TRBJ1-6; 8 bases align to TRBD1. Germline lookup yields CDR1 PRHDT and CDR2 FYEKMQ (reference sequence). The CDR3 has 15 amino acids. V dropped 1 base and J dropped 7; count of bases not matched to a gene: 3. In nucleotides, the CDR3 is TGTGCCAGCAGCTTAGCGGCAGGGGGCAATTCACCCCTCCACTTT. Protein product: CASSLAAGGNSPLHF.

The gene calls are TRBV15 and TRBJ2-6; weak D call: TRBD2 (6 bases). V gave up 4 bases and J gave up 2 bases, with 24 bases separating them. The germline V gene encodes CDR1 LNHNV and CDR2 YYDKDF (reference sequence). The CDR3 is 20 amino acids. The CDR3 loop is CATSISNSWGELTGANVLTF. The DNA of the CDR3 is TGTGCCACCAGCATCTCAAATTCTTGGGGGGAGCTAACTGGGGCCAACGTCCTGACTTTC.

This chain links TRBV15 with TRBJ1-1; no reliable D call. The germline V gene encodes CDR1 LNHNV and CDR2 YYDKDF (reference sequence). The CDR3 length is 14 residues. Trimming pared 0 bases from V and 4 bases from J, leaving 9 bases between. CDR3 sequence: CATSRETLSTEAFF. CDR3 in DNA: TGTGCCACCAGCAGAGAGACATTATCCACTGAAGCTTTCTTT.

The rearrangement uses TRBV7-3 and TRBJ2-1; the D gene is possibly TRBD2 (6 bases). CDR3 length: 15 amino acids. The V and J ends lost 5 bases and 10 bases respectively, with 21 bases between them. Germline V CDR1 and CDR2: SGHTA, FQGTGA. CDR3 sequence reads: CASSRSPLYSGEQFF. The CDR3 nucleotides are TGTGCCAGCAGCCGTTCCCCTCTATACAGCGGGGAGCAGTTCTTC.

This clone was seen just once. The CDR3 sequence is CAIRGDSPLHF. The CDR3 DNA reads as TGTGCCATTCGGGGAGATTCACCCCTCCACTTT. The chain uses TRBV6-5 and TRBJ1-6; D not resolved. Trimming removed 10 bases from V and 8 bases from J, with 9 bases in between. CDR1 and CDR2 from the germline V gene are MNHEY and SVGAGI. CDR3 length: 11 amino acids.

The chain links TRBV6-6 to TRBJ2-2, with TRBD1 matching 7 bases. Trimming at V came to 7 bases and at J to 0 bases, leaving 5 bases not matched to a gene. The CDR3 extends over 15 amino acids. Germline V gene sequence: CDR1 MNHNY, CDR2 SVGAGI (reference sequence). The chain's CDR3 is CASTLQGANTGELFF. CDR3 coding DNA: TGTGCCAGCACCCTTCAGGGGGCGAACACCGGGGAGCTGTTTTTT.

The rearrangement joins TRBV7-2 to TRBJ1-1; D ambiguous. Per germline, CDR1 SGHTA and CDR2 FQGNSA. CDR3 length equals 17 residues. Trimming took off 8 bases at V and 0 bases at J, with 22 bases between the two ends. The CDR3 here is CASLPPGIRNMNTEAFF. In DNA, the CDR3 is TGTGCCAGCCTACCGCCGGGGATACGGAATATGAACACTGAAGCTTTCTTT.

The chain recombines TRBV4-3 with TRBJ2-3; 12 positions match TRBD1. The CDR3 sequence is 15 residues long. V lost 4 bases and J lost 13; bases outside the gene matches: 12. Germline V gene sequence: CDR1 LGHNA, CDR2 YSLEER. The CDR3 reads CASSPEGTGGATKYF. In nucleotides, the CDR3 is TGCGCCAGCAGCCCAGAAGGGACAGGGGGCGCGACTAAGTATTTT.

This chain links TRBV6-5 with TRBJ1-6, with TRBD1 matching 8 bases. V lost 0 bases and J lost 7; bases outside the gene matches: 5. Per the germline V gene, CDR1 is MNHEY and CDR2 is SVGAGI. CDR3 length equals 16 residues. In nucleotides, the CDR3 is TGTGCCAGCAGTTACTCAGTCACAGGGGGAAATTCACCCCTCCACTTT. It codes for CASSYSVTGGNSPLHF.

The chain employs TRBV19 and TRBJ2-3; 8 bases are shared with TRBD2. Germline CDR1 reads LNHDA; CDR2 reads SQIVND (reference sequence). After removal of 1 base from V and 2 bases from J, the junction contained 5 bases not matched to a gene. There are 16 residues in the CDR3. CDR3 DNA sequence: TGTGCCAGTAGTATAGGACGGGGGGGCTTCACAGATACGCAGTATTTT. Translating gives CASSIGRGGFTDTQYF.

The chain links TRBV19 to TRBJ2-2, with D unresolved. Per germline, CDR1 LNHDA and CDR2 SQIVND (reference sequence). The CDR3 totals 12 residues. V was clipped by 5 bases and J by 7 bases, with 8 bases between them. In DNA, the CDR3 is TGTGCCAGTAGTGAGAGGCACGGGGAGCTGTTTTTT. Residues: CASSERHGELFF.

As for this clone: The same CDR3 is also encoded by other DNA sequences in this sample. This chain's CDR3 is CSVGQGGYEQYF. In DNA form, the CDR3 reads TGCAGCGTTGGGCAGGGGGGCTACGAGCAGTACTTC. The V call is TRBV29-1, the J call TRBJ2-7, with a tentative D call TRBD1 (7 bases). Trimming stripped 4 bases from V and 3 bases from J, with 10 bases between. CDR1 is SQVTM and CDR2 is ANQGSEA in the germline V gene. There are 12 residues in the CDR3.

The CDR3 loop reads CSVEDFGDTGELFF. The CDR3, as DNA: TGCAGCGTTGAGGACTTTGGGGACACCGGGGAGCTGTTTTTT. The V gene is TRBV29-1, the J gene TRBJ2-2; weak D call: TRBD2 (5 bases). The CDR3 is 14 amino acids. Trimming removed 3 bases from V and 3 bases from J, with 11 bases in between. Germline V gene data show CDR1 as SQVTM and CDR2 as ANQGSEA.

This CDR3 reads CASSDRGEKLFF. The CDR3 DNA sequence: TGTGCCAGCAGCGACAGGGGGGAAAAACTGTTTTTT. The genes are TRBV11-2 and TRBJ1-4, with 9 bases matching TRBD1. Trimming removed 5 bases from V and 8 bases from J; junction bases left unmatched: 0. CDR3 length: 12 residues. Germline V gene lookup returns CDR1 SGHAT and CDR2 FQNNGV.

The chain couples TRBV7-3 to TRBJ1-1; 8 bases agree with TRBD1. V trimming: 4 bases; J trimming: 5 bases; junction bases outside the gene matches: 6. The CDR3 contains 14 residues. CDR1 SGHTA and CDR2 FQGTGA come from the germline V gene. CDR3 nucleotide sequence: TGTGCCAGCAGCTACGACAGGGGAGGGACTGAAGCTTTCTTT. It codes for CASSYDRGGTEAFF.